A single sample is the source of the 26 T cell receptor beta chains below, sequenced in a study of T cells in Graves' hyperthyroidism and ophthalmopathy (dated by TCRdb to between 2018 and 2021). The library was made by multiplex PCR. The sequencer was an Illumina HiSeq 2000. The TCR beta CDR3 regions were amplified from RNA transcripts. The TCR CDR3 was subjected to a first round of RT-PCR using the HTBI primer set and the Qiagen OneStep RT-PCR kit. TCRdb reran the public reads through fastp at Q25 and MiXCR, keeping productive beta chains. Each entry merges the rows of one CDR3 protein and shows their most common DNA and genes. The sample table records 500,000 or so distinct CDR3 sequences; roughly 16% of these occur just once. Together, the top ten hold approximately 32% of the sample. The specimen was blood. The origin of the receptors is a woman in her 30s with Graves' ophthalmopathy.

This clonotype occurred many times. This chain connects TRBV24-1 to TRBJ2-2; TRBD2 agrees at 7 bases. The CDR3 loop spans 16 amino acids. Germline V lookup: CDR1 KGHDR, CDR2 SFDVKD. J gave up 7 bases and V 1 base, and 8 bases lay outside the gene matches. The CDR3 region has the DNA TGTGCCACCAGTGATTTCTGGGGGAGGGCCGACGGGGAGCTGTTTTTT. It specifies CATSDFWGRADGELFF.

Note on this clonotype: A much larger clonotype is one base distant, so this may be a read error. The genes are TRBV11-1 and TRBJ2-7; TRBD1 might be the D (6 bases). Germline assignment: CDR1 SGHAT and CDR2 FQDESV (reference sequence). This CDR3 is built from 13 residues. The CDR3 protein is CASCLAPRGEQYF. CDR3 DNA: TGTGCCAGCTGCTTAGCGCCCAGGGGCGAGCAGTACTTC.

This clonotype was counted many times. The chain has TRBV20-1 and TRBJ2-7; 9 bases fit TRBD2. Germline V lookup: CDR1 DFQATT, CDR2 SNEGSKA (reference sequence). J gave up 3 bases and V 6 bases, and 6 bases lay outside the gene matches. The CDR3 is made up of 13 amino acids. CDR3 nucleotides: TGCAGTGCGCAGGGACTAGCTGGCTACGAGCAGTACTTC. Translating gives CSAQGLAGYEQYF.

This clonotype was counted only a few times. The germline gene is not matched at one end of the junction; a read error may be the cause. CDR3 DNA: TGTGCCAGCAACGTAGATCCAGGGAGGGCTGAAGCTTTCTTT. Amino acids: CASNVDPGRAEAFF. This sequence joins TRBV9 and TRBJ1-1, with D perhaps TRBD1 (5 bases). The CDR3 sequence is 14 residues long. Germline V gene data show CDR1 as SGDLS and CDR2 as YYNGEE.

The chain couples TRBV6-1 to TRBJ1-5; TRBD1 aligns across 7 bases. The CDR3 covers 15 residues. After removal of 2 bases from V and 1 base from J, the junction contained 2 bases not matched to a gene. Germline CDR1 reads MNHNS; CDR2 reads SASEGT. The CDR3 reads CASSERGGSNQPQHF. The CDR3 DNA sequence: TGTGCCAGCAGTGAAAGAGGGGGCAGCAATCAGCCCCAGCATTTT.

The chain combines TRBV6-2 or TRBV6-3 with TRBJ2-1; D unclear. The CDR3 extends over 12 amino acids. Germline lookup yields CDR1 MNHEY and CDR2 SVGEGT. V lost 6 bases, J lost 6 bases, and 9 bases lay in between. Here the CDR3 reads CASRELSNEQFF. In nucleotides, the CDR3 is TGTGCCAGCAGAGAACTCTCCAATGAGCAGTTCTTC.

This clonotype was recorded at least ten times. The chain is built from TRBV27 and TRBJ1-6; no firm D call. The CDR3 loop spans 13 amino acids. V was pared by 0 bases and J by 7 bases, with 4 bases between. CDR1 and CDR2 from the germline V gene are MNHEY and SMNVEV (reference sequence). The CDR3: CASSLSPNSPLHF. The CDR3, as DNA: TGTGCCAGCAGTTTATCGCCGAATTCACCCCTCCACTTT.

This clonotype was seen repeatedly, ten times or more. The rearrangement joins TRBV30 to TRBJ2-7; weak D call: TRBD2 (5 bases). This CDR3 comprises 12 residues. The V and J ends lost 5 bases and 6 bases respectively, with 14 bases between them. The V gene's germline CDR1 is GTSNPN and CDR2 SVGIG (reference sequence). CDR3 residues: CAWAPGVGEQYF. The CDR3, as DNA: TGTGCCTGGGCTCCCGGGGTTGGCGAGCAGTACTTC. The whole variable domain, remainder taken from reference TRBV30 and TRBJ2-7, is SQTIHQWPATLVQPVGSPLSLECTVEGTSNPNLYWYRQAAGRGLQLLFYSVGIGQISSEVPQNLSASRPQDRQFILSSKKLLLSDSGFYLCAWAPGVGEQYFGPGTRLTVT.

This clonotype was seen ten or more times. The chain carries TRBV27 and TRBJ2-7; 8 positions match TRBD2. This CDR3 region has 16 residues. V was clipped by 3 bases and J by 5 bases; unmatched bases: 12. Germline V gives CDR1 MNHEY, CDR2 SMNVEV (reference sequence). CDR3 coding DNA: TGTGCCAGCAGTTTCAGCCGGGCGGGAGGTGGAAACGAGCAGTACTTC. It translates to CASSFSRAGGGNEQYF.

This clonotype was found a few times. The rearrangement links TRBV6-1 to TRBJ2-1; D is unclear. There are 14 residues in the CDR3. Trimming removed 3 bases at V and 6 bases at J, with 12 bases between. Germline CDR1 and CDR2: MNHNS and SASEGT. CDR3: CASSDGFSGNEQFF. The CDR3 DNA follows: TGTGCCAGCAGTGACGGATTTAGTGGCAATGAGCAGTTCTTC.

This clonotype was found many times. The chain combines TRBV28 with TRBJ2-3, with D possibly TRBD2 on 5 matching bases. V lost 6 bases and J lost 2, with 12 bases in between. The CDR3 totals 14 residues. In germline, CDR1 is MDHEN, CDR2 SYDVKM. The DNA of the CDR3 is TGTGCCAGCAGCCCAAGCGGCAACACAGATACGCAGTATTTT. Protein sequence: CASSPSGNTDTQYF.

This clonotype occurred a few times. The chain combines TRBV10-3 with TRBJ2-3; D is unresolved. The V gene lost 7 bases and the J gene lost 2 bases, with 4 bases spanning the gap. Germline V gene sequence: CDR1 ENHRY, CDR2 SYGVKD. The CDR3 totals 11 residues. The DNA of the CDR3 is TGTGCCATCAAAGACACAGATACGCAGTATTTT. Translation gives CAIKDTDTQYF.

This clonotype was counted only a few times. The CDR3, as DNA: TGTGCCAGCAGCTCTATTAACAGGGGCGTAAACACCGGGGAGCTGTTTTTT. Its translation: CASSSINRGVNTGELFF. The chain employs TRBV7-2 and TRBJ2-2; TRBD1 aligns across 7 bases. The V and J ends lost 4 bases and 2 bases, in that order; junction bases with no gene match: 10. The CDR3 totals 17 residues. The germline gives CDR1 SGHTA, CDR2 FQGNSA.

V and J are TRBV20-1 and TRBJ2-3; tentatively, D is TRBD2 (6 bases). This CDR3 region has 13 residues. CDR1 is DFQATT and CDR2 is SNEGSKA in the germline V gene (reference sequence). The CDR3: CTPRGNVADTQYF. The CDR3 DNA follows: TGCACCCCTCGGGGGAATGTTGCAGATACGCAGTATTTT.

The chain uses TRBV20-1 and TRBJ2-7; D perhaps matches TRBD1 (7 bases). The germline V gene encodes CDR1 DFQATT and CDR2 SNEGSKA (reference sequence). V lost 6 bases to trimming and J lost 5 bases, with 20 bases between them. The CDR3 has 14 residues. CDR3 loop: CSAAGQEGGNEQYF. The CDR3 DNA follows: TGCAGTGCCGCAGGACAGGAGGGAGGCAACGAGCAGTACTTC.

This clonotype showed up many times. The DNA for the CDR3 is TGTGCCAGCAGTGCCCGCCTCGTCCTACTAGCGGTAGCGAACACCGGGGAGCTGTTTTTT. Translated: CASSARLVLLAVANTGELFF. The J gene is TRBJ2-2, the V gene TRBV3-1; 8 bases are shared with TRBD2. This CDR3 is built from 20 residues. Germline CDR1 LGHDT, CDR2 YNNKEL (reference sequence). V shed 6 bases and J 0 bases; nucleotides not matched to a gene: 18. Full variable domain (rest looked up from reference TRBV3-1 and TRBJ2-2): DTAVSQTPKYLVTQMGNDKSIKCEQNLGHDTMYWYKQDSKKFLKIMFSYNNKELIINETVPNRFSPKSPDKAHLNLHINSLELGDSAVYFCASSARLVLLAVANTGELFFGEGSRLTVL.

This clonotype was found many times. The rearrangement joins TRBV18 to TRBJ1-4, with D hard to call. V lost 3 bases, J lost 7 bases, and 12 bases lay in between. The length of the CDR3 is 14 residues. Germline CDR1 reads KGHSH; CDR2 reads LQKENI. Here the CDR3 reads CASSPGLGREKLFF. CDR3 sequence (DNA): TGTGCCAGCTCACCGGGCCTCGGGCGTGAAAAACTGTTTTTT. Full variable domain (missing parts from reference TRBV18 and TRBJ1-4): NAGVMQNPRHLVRRRGQEARLRCSPMKGHSHVYWYRQLPEEGLKFMVYLQKENIIDESGMPKERFSAEFPKEGPSILRIQQVVRGDSAAYFCASSPGLGREKLFFGSGTQLSVL.

This sequence joins TRBV10-2 and TRBJ2-3; weak D call: TRBD2 (6 bases). CDR3 length: 15 residues. The germline V and J ends were trimmed by 3 bases and 0 bases, with 10 bases remaining between them. Germline CDR1 reads WSHSY; CDR2 reads SAAADI. CDR3 nucleotide sequence: TGCGCCAGCAGTGACGAACTAGCAAGCACAGATACGCAGTATTTT. Its translation: CASSDELASTDTQYF.

This clonotype was found a few times. The chain employs TRBV29-1 and TRBJ2-1; tentatively, D is TRBD1 (5 bases). Trimming pared 5 bases from V and 5 bases from J, leaving 10 bases between. The CDR3 spans 12 residues. Germline V gene data show CDR1 as SQVTM and CDR2 as ANQGSEA. CDR3 DNA: TGCAGCGTTAAGGGCAGGGACAATGAGCAGTTCTTC. Translation: CSVKGRDNEQFF.

This clonotype was observed at least ten times. The chain combines TRBV20-1 with TRBJ2-1, with TRBD2 matching over 7 bases. Germline CDR1 reads DFQATT; CDR2 reads SNEGSKA (reference sequence). J gave up 6 bases and V 2 bases, and 4 bases lay outside the gene matches. This CDR3 has 13 residues. DNA of the CDR3: TGCAGTGCTAGACGACTAGCCCTCAATGAGCAGTTCTTC. Protein: CSARRLALNEQFF.

This clonotype was counted ten times or more. J is TRBJ1-1 and V is TRBV30; tentative D call: TRBD1 (6 bases). The CDR3 length is 15 residues. V was cut by 0 bases and J by 4 bases, with 15 bases left in between. Germline lookup yields CDR1 GTSNPN and CDR2 SVGIG (reference sequence). CDR3 coding DNA: TGTGCCTGGAGTGTATGGGGGGGGCGAGTCACTGAAGCTTTCTTT. This sequence encodes CAWSVWGGRVTEAFF.

This clonotype was recorded at least ten times. V and J are TRBV15 and TRBJ2-7; 8 bases fit TRBD1. The germline V gene encodes CDR1 LNHNV and CDR2 YYDKDF (reference sequence). Trimming removed 1 base from V and 6 bases from J; junction bases left unmatched: 8. The CDR3 covers 15 residues. CDR3 sequence (DNA): TGTGCCACCAGCAGAGTTGGACAGGGCTGGTCCGAGCAGTACTTC. Translation gives CATSRVGQGWSEQYF. The whole variable domain, remainder taken from reference TRBV15 and TRBJ2-7, is DAMVIQNPRYQVTQFGKPVTLSCSQTLNHNVMYWYQQKSSQAPKLLFHYYDKDFNNEADTPDNFQSRRPNTSFCFLDIRSPGLGDTAMYLCATSRVGQGWSEQYFGPGTRLTVT.

A word on this clonotype: This sequence may be a read error, since a much larger clone differs from it by one base. The chain couples TRBV20-1 to TRBJ2-1; a weak D match, TRBD1 (5 bases). The CDR3 has 11 amino acids. Germline-derived CDR1 and CDR2 are DFQATT and SNEGSKA (reference sequence). CDR3 DNA sequence: TGCAGTGCCGGGCAGGGCAATGGGCAGTTCTTC. It yields the protein CSAGQGNGQFF.

This chain connects TRBV15 to TRBJ2-1, with TRBD2 as a possible D gene (5 bases). Germline V gene sequence: CDR1 LNHNV, CDR2 YYDKDF (reference sequence). CDR3 length: 18 residues. The V gene lost 6 bases and the J gene lost 0 bases, with 21 bases spanning the gap. The CDR3 here is CATSTHISWAGSYNEQFF. CDR3 nucleotide sequence: TGTGCCACCAGTACCCATATATCGTGGGCGGGCTCCTACAATGAGCAGTTCTTC. Looking up the rest from reference TRBV15 and TRBJ2-1 gives the full variable domain: DAMVIQNPRYQVTQFGKPVTLSCSQTLNHNVMYWYQQKSSQAPKLLFHYYDKDFNNEADTPDNFQSRRPNTSFCFLDIRSPGLGDTAMYLCATSTHISWAGSYNEQFFGPGTRLTVL.

V usage is TRBV6-5 and J usage is TRBJ2-3; a possible D gene is TRBD1 (5 bases). This CDR3 is 17 amino acids long. V was clipped by 0 bases and J by 6 bases, with 19 bases between them. Germline V gives CDR1 MNHEY, CDR2 SVGAGI. The CDR3 DNA follows: TGTGCCAGCAGTTACTCAGGGGCCCAACCGAGCGCTGATACGCAGTATTTT. Encoded protein: CASSYSGAQPSADTQYF.

This clonotype has ten or more counts. This chain joins TRBV11-2 and TRBJ2-1, with TRBD2 identical over 16 bases. The CDR3 runs to 20 residues. Germline CDR1 reads SGHAT; CDR2 reads FQNNGV. After removal of 4 bases from V and 5 bases from J, the junction contained 14 bases not matched to a gene. The CDR3 nucleotides are TGTGCCAGCAGCTCCCCCCCGGGACTAGCGGGAGGGACACTTCACAATGAGCAGTTCTTC. Translation gives CASSSPPGLAGGTLHNEQFF.